The following is a T cell receptor (beta chain) sequence with its context. Its target is unknown. The data originate from a study of T cells in localized non-small cell lung cancer. Produced via immunoSEQ multiplex PCR; TCRdb's table is partial and in-frame only. Among around 67,000 clones listed, roughly 90% were seen once. V shed 5 bases and J shed 1 base, with 13 bases lying between them. Germline CDR1 and CDR2: SEHNR and FQNEAQ (reference sequence). CDR3 size: 15 residues. The study, taken as a whole, reports: Uninvolved adjacent lung showed higher T cell clonality than tumor. Overall survival was longer when the density of T cells in the blood was higher.

The specimen comprised peripheral blood, sampled before any cancer treatment. This chain uses TRBV7-9 with TRBJ2-3; D unclear. The receptor was isolated from a woman aged 35-75 years with stage I lung adenocarcinoma. CDR3 sequence reads: CASSGYNLGTDTQYF. CDR3 DNA sequence: TGTGCCAGCAGCGGATATAATTTGGGCACAGATACGCAGTATTTT. Complete variable domain (other parts from reference TRBV7-9 and TRBJ2-3): DTGVSQNPRHKITKRGQNVTFRCDPISEHNRLYWYRQTLGQGPEFLTYFQNEAQLEKSRLLSDRFSAERPKGSFSTLEIQRTEQGDSAMYLCASSGYNLGTDTQYFGPGTRLTVL.